This is a list of T cell receptor beta chains from one sample in a study of cytomegalovirus exposure and HLA in healthy donors. Sequencing used immunoSEQ multiplex PCR; TCRdb keeps in-frame clones, though not all of them. The sample table includes about 140,000 clones. Sequences were obtained from PBMCs. Every receptor here comes from a male donor in good health and CMV-seronegative. Both conserved end residues are trimmed from each CDR3.

V gene | CDR3 protein
TRBV6-5 | ASSPQGNYGYT
TRBV7-2 | ASSYLAGTYNEQF
TRBV6-5 | ASRSGGLVPYEQY
TRBV28 | ASRTGESYEQY
TRBV6-6 | ASSQLRDRNQPQH
TRBV14 | ASSQGGWSLH
TRBV7-7 | ASSLNPRRLASNGETQY
TRBV13 | ASSSPFQPQH
TRBV6-5 | ASSYVSGAQY
TRBV5-1 | ASSLMGLDAQY
TRBV25-1 | ASSPFGGMNTEAF
TRBV19 | ASSIVVTGTNEKLF
TRBV5-5 | ASSRTGAEQY
TRBV7-9 | ASSPRVLLNQDTQY
TRBV7-3 | ASSLMGGPGNTIY
TRBV9 | ASSIGTSGSRGEQF
TRBV28 | ASMRGKAF
TRBV10-1 | ASSDQQGRSGANVLT
TRBV10-3 | AISEGDIETQY
TRBV7-3 | ASSLSMNTEAF